Each of the 32 T cell receptor beta chains below was sequenced from the same sample in a study of OX40 agonist ivuxolimab in advanced cancers. The table came from immunoSEQ multiplex PCR; TCRdb's copy has only in-frame clones and leaves some out. This table holds over 60,000 clones, roughly 85% found once. The sample consisted of CD4+ or CD8+ T cells sorted from blood, taken in a trial of the OX40 agonist ivuxolimab. The receptor source for this set is an adult with an advanced solid tumor such as melanoma, head and neck, liver or kidney cancer.

The gene calls are TRBV10-3 and TRBJ1-5; D is possibly TRBD1 (6 bases). With 3 bases removed from V and 4 bases from J, the gap between germline ends came to 10 bases. This CDR3 is built from 14 residues. CDR1 and CDR2 (germline): ENHRY, SYGVKD. CDR3 coding DNA: TGTGCCATCAGTGACGGACAGATTAATCAGCCCCAGCATTTT. Amino acids: CAISDGQINQPQHF.

This clone has only one observation. V is TRBV9 and J is TRBJ1-6, with 7 bases aligning to TRBD1. V shed 2 bases, J shed 9 bases, and the junction held 8 bases outside the gene matches. Germline values: CDR1 SGDLS, CDR2 YYNGEE. The CDR3 has 15 residues. The CDR3 here is CASSVTGEMGSPLHF. CDR3 DNA sequence: TGTGCCAGCAGCGTCACAGGGGAAATGGGTTCACCCCTCCACTTT.

The rearrangement joins TRBV27 to TRBJ2-3; tentatively, D is TRBD2 (5 bases). Deletions cut 3 bases from V and 8 bases from J, with 12 bases between. Per germline, CDR1 MNHEY and CDR2 SMNVEV (reference sequence). This CDR3 region has 13 residues. In DNA, the CDR3 is TGTGCCAGCAGTTTTTTGGACTCCGGTACGCAGTATTTT. This codes for CASSFLDSGTQYF.

V and J are TRBV2 and TRBJ2-1; TRBD1 aligns across 11 bases. V dropped 4 bases and J dropped 12; count of bases not matched to a gene: 8. Germline CDR1 SNHLY, CDR2 FYNNEI. This CDR3 has 14 residues. CDR3 amino acids: CASSGGQGARGQFF. DNA for the CDR3: TGTGCCAGCAGTGGCGGACAGGGGGCTAGGGGGCAGTTCTTC.

In its sample, this clone was seen a few times. The chain carries TRBV2 and TRBJ1-2; 9 nucleotides line up with TRBD1. The V and J ends lost 8 bases and 4 bases, in that order; junction bases with no gene match: 8. CDR1 SNHLY and CDR2 FYNNEI come from the germline V gene. The CDR3 is made up of 14 amino acids. CDR3 amino acids: CASSPGQGGYGYTF. The CDR3 DNA is TGTGCCAGCTCTCCGGGACAGGGCGGCTATGGCTACACCTTC.

The chain is built from TRBV5-1 and TRBJ2-3; 9 bases fit TRBD2. The J segment lost 3 bases and the V segment lost 1 base, leaving 6 bases of the junction unmatched. CDR1 and CDR2 from the germline V gene are SGHRS and YFSETQ. The CDR3 length is 16 residues. CDR3 coding DNA: TGCGCCAGCAGCTTGTTCAGCGGGGGGCCAACAGATACGCAGTATTTT. This gives the protein CASSLFSGGPTDTQYF.

V gene TRBV4-3 combines with J gene TRBJ1-1; D is unresolved. Germline V gives CDR1 LGHNA, CDR2 YSLEER. The CDR3 sequence is 16 residues long. V lost 0 bases to trimming and J lost 2 bases, with 13 bases between them. The CDR3 nucleotides are TGCGCCAGCAGCCAAGAAGGAACAGCGAGAAACACTGAAGCTTTCTTT. Protein sequence: CASSQEGTARNTEAFF.

The rearrangement uses TRBV5-1 and TRBJ2-5, with TRBD2 as a possible D gene (5 bases). The J call is in doubt because the DNA end fits TRBJ2-7 better. Germline CDR1 SGHRS, CDR2 YFSETQ. The CDR3 is made up of 13 amino acids. As DNA, the CDR3 is TGCGCCAGCAGCCTACTAGAAAAGGGCGAGCAGTACTTC. Its translation is CASSLLEKGEQYF.

The V and J genes are TRBV25-1 and TRBJ1-5; 8 bases agree with TRBD1. Per germline, CDR1 MGHDK and CDR2 SYGVNS. The CDR3 length is 17 residues. The V gene end was trimmed by 4 bases and the J gene end by 0 bases; junction bases not matched to a gene: 8. CDR3 sequence: CASSGPRGRDSNQPQHF. The CDR3 DNA sequence: TGTGCCAGCAGTGGCCCCAGGGGGCGAGATAGCAATCAGCCCCAGCATTTT.

The chain joins TRBV5-4 to TRBJ1-2, with D uncertain. The CDR3 contains 14 residues. Germline CDR1 reads SGHNT; CDR2 reads YYREEE (reference sequence). The V end was cut by 4 bases, the J end by 2 bases, with 12 bases between. This CDR3 reads CASSPRSGNYGYTF. The CDR3 bases are TGTGCCAGCAGCCCCCGCTCTGGAAACTATGGCTACACCTTC.

The chain combines TRBV5-1 with TRBJ1-4; a possible D gene is TRBD1 (5 bases). V was cut by 4 bases and J by 7 bases, with 14 bases left in between. Per the germline V gene, CDR1 is SGHRS and CDR2 is YFSETQ. CDR3 size: 14 residues. The CDR3 here is CASSPDSGSEKLFF. As DNA, the CDR3 is TGCGCCAGCAGCCCAGACAGTGGCTCTGAAAAACTGTTTTTT.

This chain links TRBV15 with TRBJ2-7, with no clear D. The CDR3 length is 14 residues. Germline V gene data show CDR1 as LNHNV and CDR2 as YYDKDF (reference sequence). With 0 bases removed from V and 6 bases from J, the gap between germline ends came to 12 bases. The CDR3 DNA reads TGTGCCACCAGCAGAGACTACGTCCACCTCGAGCAGTACTTC. Amino acid sequence: CATSRDYVHLEQYF.

For the CDR3, the DNA is TGTGCCAGCAGTTTAGGCCAGAAAGGGACCCCCTACGAGCAGTACTTC. Its protein is CASSLGQKGTPYEQYF. This sequence joins TRBV27 and TRBJ2-7; D might be TRBD1 or TRBD2, each matching 5 bases. The CDR3 totals 16 residues. The V end lost 2 bases, the J end lost 2 bases, and 16 bases lay between the germline ends. Germline CDR1 is MNHEY and CDR2 is SMNVEV (reference sequence).

The CDR3 nucleotides are TGTGCCAGCAGTGAGTCGGCAGTAAATCAGCCCCAGCATTTT. Its protein is CASSESAVNQPQHF. The rearrangement joins TRBV2 to TRBJ1-5; no definite D call. The CDR3 totals 14 residues. The germline gives CDR1 SNHLY, CDR2 FYNNEI. With 3 bases removed from V and 4 bases from J, the gap between germline ends came to 10 bases.

The chain links TRBV30 to TRBJ1-3; D is undetermined. Per the germline V gene, CDR1 is GTSNPN and CDR2 is SVGIG (reference sequence). The V end lost 0 bases, the J end lost 3 bases, and 12 bases lay between the germline ends. The CDR3 covers 15 residues. The CDR3 DNA is TGTGCCTGGAGTGTATTGTTTCACGATGGAAACACCATATATTTT. Its translation is CAWSVLFHDGNTIYF.

This clone was found a few times. This sequence joins TRBV7-8 and TRBJ1-5; possible D gene TRBD1, 5 bases. Germline loops: CDR1 SGHVS, CDR2 FQNEAQ. The CDR3 covers 15 residues. The germline V and J ends were trimmed by 5 bases and 6 bases, with 17 bases remaining between them. The CDR3 loop is CASSAAAGRGQPQHF. For the CDR3, the DNA is TGTGCCAGCAGCGCCGCAGCAGGGCGCGGTCAGCCCCAGCATTTT.

This sequence joins TRBV25-1 and TRBJ2-2; 9 nucleotides agree with TRBD1. Germline V gene data show CDR1 as MGHDK and CDR2 as SYGVNS. Trimming removed 7 bases from V and 7 bases from J; junction bases left unmatched: 7. The CDR3 loop spans 14 amino acids. The CDR3 sequence: CASISTGGFGELFF. Here the CDR3 DNA reads TGTGCCAGCATAAGTACAGGGGGCTTCGGGGAGCTGTTTTTT. The full variable domain, its missing parts supplied by reference TRBV25-1 and TRBJ2-2, is EADIYQTPRYLVIGTGKKITLECSQTMGHDKMYWYQQDPGMELHLIHYSYGVNSTEKGDLSSESTVSRIRTEHFPLTLESARPSHTSQYLCASISTGGFGELFFGEGSRLTVL.

The chain uses TRBV11-2 and TRBJ2-7, with D possibly being TRBD1 (5 bases). The CDR3 loop spans 15 amino acids. V lost 1 base to trimming and J lost 3 bases, with 13 bases between them. Germline assignment: CDR1 SGHAT and CDR2 FQNNGV. CDR3 DNA sequence: TGTGCCAGCAGCTTAGCTGGACACAAAAACTACGAGCAGTACTTC. Translating gives CASSLAGHKNYEQYF.

This chain links TRBV10-3 with TRBJ2-1, with D unclear. The CDR3 covers 14 residues. The V and J ends lost 2 bases and 9 bases respectively, with 14 bases between them. Germline CDR1 ENHRY, CDR2 SYGVKD. The CDR3 sequence is CAISERQSKSEQFF. The CDR3 DNA is TGTGCCATCAGTGAGCGCCAGAGTAAGAGTGAGCAGTTCTTC.

This sequence joins TRBV19 and TRBJ2-3; tentative D call: TRBD1 (6 bases). The V and J ends lost 3 bases and 1 base respectively, with 8 bases between them. Looked up from germline, CDR1 is LNHDA and CDR2 is SQIVND (reference sequence). There are 14 residues in the CDR3. CDR3 region: CASSIRTGTDTQYF. The CDR3 region has the DNA TGTGCCAGTAGTATTAGGACAGGCACAGATACGCAGTATTTT.

This chain connects TRBV10-3 to TRBJ2-3; 7 positions agree with TRBD1. Germline V lookup: CDR1 ENHRY, CDR2 SYGVKD. V lost 0 bases to trimming and J lost 3 bases; unmatched junction nucleotides: 6. This CDR3 spans 16 amino acids. CDR3 region: CAISESTGLRTDTQYF. The CDR3 DNA follows: TGTGCCATCAGTGAGTCGACAGGGTTGAGGACAGATACGCAGTATTTT.

This clone was detected once. The chain is built from TRBV11-2 and TRBJ1-4; D might be TRBD1 (5 bases). Trimming left V 4 bases short and J 5 bases short, with 20 bases between. The CDR3 consists of 17 residues. Germline V gene lookup returns CDR1 SGHAT and CDR2 FQNNGV. In DNA, the CDR3 is TGTGCCAGCAGCTCCGGTGATTGGCAGGGAGAGAATGAAAAACTGTTTTTT. This sequence encodes CASSSGDWQGENEKLFF.

The CDR3 reads CASSLQRNTGELFF. Here the CDR3 DNA reads TGTGCCAGCAGTTTACAGAGAAACACCGGGGAGCTGTTTTTT. This rearrangement joins TRBV6-4 to TRBJ2-2; D call uncertain. The CDR3 extends over 14 amino acids. Germline CDR1 reads MRHNA; CDR2 reads SNTAGT. V shed 5 bases and J shed 2 bases, with 9 bases lying between them.

This clone appeared a single time. This chain uses TRBV28 with TRBJ2-7; D is perhaps TRBD1 or TRBD2 (6 bases each). The germline gives CDR1 MDHEN, CDR2 SYDVKM. V lost 5 bases and J 2 bases, leaving 16 bases between the germline ends. The CDR3 is 15 residues long. The CDR3 DNA reads TGTGCCAGCAGTCGACTGGGGGGCCAAGCCTACGAGCAGTACTTC. Its translation is CASSRLGGQAYEQYF.

The chain has TRBV5-4 and TRBJ1-3, with a possible D match to TRBD1 (6 bases). Trimming removed 1 base at V and 2 bases at J, with 10 bases between. Germline V CDR1 and CDR2: SGHNT, YYREEE (reference sequence). The CDR3 sequence is 15 residues long. CDR3 nucleotide sequence: TGTGCCAGCAGCTTGCGGGGGGCGGCTGGAAACACCATATATTTT. Its protein product is CASSLRGAAGNTIYF.

The CDR3 DNA reads TGTGCCAGCCGGGCAGGTTCACCCCTCCACTTT. Translated, it gives CASRAGSPLHF. This sequence joins TRBV11-2 and TRBJ1-6; D gene uncertain. CDR1 is SGHAT, CDR2 FQNNGV, per germline. V was pared by 8 bases and J by 9 bases, with 8 bases between. The CDR3 sequence is 11 residues long.

The chain has TRBV5-4 and TRBJ2-3; 7 positions agree with TRBD1. The CDR3 is 13 residues long. Losses at the gene ends were 5 bases for V and 3 bases for J; bases not matched to a gene: 3. CDR1 is SGHNT, CDR2 YYREEE, per germline (reference sequence). CDR3 sequence reads: CASSLQGTDTQYF. CDR3 in DNA: TGTGCCAGCAGTTTACAGGGGACAGATACGCAGTATTTT. The full variable domain, with the rest looked up from reference TRBV5-4 and TRBJ2-3, is ETGVTQSPTHLIKTRGQQVTLRCSSQSGHNTVSWYQQALGQGPQFIFQYYREEENGRGNFPPRFSGLQFPNYSSELNVNALELDDSALYLCASSLQGTDTQYFGPGTRLTVL.

The V gene is TRBV2, the J gene TRBJ2-7; D unclear. The CDR3 runs 13 residues. Trimming cost V 6 bases and J 3 bases, with 12 bases left between them. Germline V gene lookup returns CDR1 SNHLY and CDR2 FYNNEI. DNA for the CDR3: TGTGCCAGCAGCCCCCCCGGGTTCTACGAGCAGTACTTC. Amino acids: CASSPPGFYEQYF. The whole variable domain, filled in from reference TRBV2 and TRBJ2-7, reads EPEVTQTPSHQVTQMGQEVILRCVPISNHLYFYWYRQILGQKVEFLVSFYNNEISEKSEIFDDQFSVERPDGSNFTLKIRSTKLEDSAMYFCASSPPGFYEQYFGPGTRLTVT.

This clone occurred a few times. The rearrangement links TRBV28 to TRBJ2-2; D not resolved. The CDR3 contains 14 residues. Germline loops: CDR1 MDHEN, CDR2 SYDVKM. Trimming left V 2 bases short and J 1 base short, with 5 bases between. CDR3 amino acids: CASSLIGNTGELFF. The CDR3 bases are TGTGCCAGCAGTTTAATAGGGAACACCGGGGAGCTGTTTTTT.

The chain couples TRBV7-7 to TRBJ2-1; 9 bases are shared with TRBD1. The CDR3 is 15 amino acids. The ends lost 5 bases at V and 4 bases at J; junction bases unmatched: 6. The germline CDR1 and CDR2 sequences are SSHAT and FNYEAQ (reference sequence). The CDR3 loop is CASSPGTGLYNEQFF. DNA for the CDR3: TGTGCCAGCAGCCCCGGGACAGGGCTTTACAATGAGCAGTTCTTC.

The chain uses TRBV27 and TRBJ1-6, with a weak D call TRBD1 (6 bases). The length of the CDR3 is 16 residues. Germline V gene data show CDR1 as MNHEY and CDR2 as SMNVEV (reference sequence). Trimming removed 8 bases from V and 2 bases from J, with 16 bases in between. This chain's CDR3 is CASSQRGDTYNSPLHF. The DNA for the CDR3 is TGTGCCAGCTCCCAGCGGGGGGACACCTATAATTCACCCCTCCACTTT.

The chain joins TRBV2 to TRBJ2-3, with unresolved D. Germline V lookup: CDR1 SNHLY, CDR2 FYNNEI. V was clipped by 6 bases and J by 8 bases, with 12 bases between them. The CDR3 is made up of 12 amino acids. The CDR3 bases are TGTGCCAGCAGGAACTTCATGGGTACGCAGTATTTT. Its translation is CASRNFMGTQYF.